These 28 T cell receptor beta chains were all obtained from the same sample, sequenced in a study of blood T cell repertoires in COVID-19. Profiling relied on immunoSEQ multiplex PCR, and the TCRdb table lists in-frame clones only, not all of them. Among some 330,000 clones listed, about nine tenths were seen once. Sequences were obtained from PBMCs or T cells enriched from blood (not recorded which). These receptors came from a young man who had recovered from COVID-19.

This chain connects TRBV5-1 to TRBJ1-5; tentative D call: TRBD1 (5 bases). The CDR3 is 14 amino acids. Trimming cost V 2 bases and J 5 bases, with 11 bases left between them. Germline CDR1 is SGHRS and CDR2 is YFSETQ. For the CDR3, the DNA is TGCGCCAGCAGCTTCGGGACTCTGGATCAGCCCCAGCATTTT. It encodes CASSFGTLDQPQHF.

This chain links TRBV19 with TRBJ1-4; TRBD1 is a possible D gene (5 bases). The V end lost 1 base, the J end lost 7 bases, and 13 bases lay between the germline ends. CDR1 and CDR2 (germline): LNHDA, SQIVND (reference sequence). This CDR3 spans 15 amino acids. The CDR3 here is CASSIVTGRSEKLFF. CDR3 bases: TGTGCCAGTAGTATAGTTACAGGTCGGTCTGAAAAACTGTTTTTT.

The V gene is TRBV5-4, the J gene TRBJ2-5, with 10 bases identical to TRBD2. The CDR3 spans 16 residues. Germline assignment: CDR1 SGHNT and CDR2 YYREEE (reference sequence). J was trimmed by 5 bases and V by 4 bases; bases with no gene match: 11. CDR3 in amino acids: CASSRGASGSGETQYF. The CDR3 nucleotides read TGTGCCAGCAGCCGGGGGGCTAGCGGGAGTGGTGAGACCCAGTACTTC.

A few counts support this clone. This chain uses TRBV5-8 with TRBJ1-5; a weak D match, TRBD1 (5 bases). Germline values: CDR1 SGHTS, CDR2 YDEGEE. The V end was cut by 0 bases, the J end by 6 bases, with 19 bases between. CDR3 size: 17 residues. The CDR3 nucleotides read TGTGCCAGCAGCTTGGCTAGGCAGGGAGGGCCTCTTCAGCCCCAGCATTTT. It codes for CASSLARQGGPLQPQHF.

The gene calls are TRBV27 and TRBJ2-7; 7 bases line up with TRBD1. CDR3 length: 15 residues. Germline V gene sequence: CDR1 MNHEY, CDR2 SMNVEV (reference sequence). V shed 2 bases, J shed 2 bases, and the junction held 6 bases outside the gene matches. The CDR3 nucleotides read TGTGCCAGCAGTTTAGGGCCGACAGGGACCTACGAGCAGTACTTC. Translation: CASSLGPTGTYEQYF.

This clone has a single count. This rearrangement joins TRBV5-1 to TRBJ1-1, with 9 bases aligning to TRBD1. CDR1 SGHRS and CDR2 YFSETQ come from the germline V gene. V shed 4 bases and J 8 bases; nucleotides not matched to a gene: 3. This CDR3 is 12 amino acids long. CDR3 nucleotide sequence: TGCGCCAGCAGCCAACAGGGGGCCGAAGCTTTCTTT. It encodes CASSQQGAEAFF.

The chain employs TRBV11-2 and TRBJ2-1; TRBD2 agrees at 15 bases. CDR1 and CDR2 (germline): SGHAT, FQNNGV. The length of the CDR3 is 19 residues. The J segment lost 1 base and the V segment lost 5 bases, leaving 9 bases of the junction unmatched. The CDR3 is CASSTRTSGRAGSYNEQFF. The CDR3 DNA reads as TGTGCCAGCAGCACCCGGACTAGCGGGAGGGCCGGGTCCTACAATGAGCAGTTCTTC. Combining the CDR3 with reference TRBV11-2 and TRBJ2-1 gives the whole variable domain EAGVAQSPRYKIIEKRQSVAFWCNPISGHATLYWYQQILGQGPKLLIQFQNNGVVDDSQLPKDRFSAERLKGVDSTLKIQPAKLEDSAVYLCASSTRTSGRAGSYNEQFFGPGTRLTVL.

The chain joins TRBV6-1 to TRBJ1-5, with a possible D match to TRBD1 (5 bases). Germline values: CDR1 MNHNS, CDR2 SASEGT. The germline V and J ends were trimmed by 5 bases and 7 bases, with 15 bases remaining between them. This CDR3 spans 14 amino acids. CDR3 DNA: TGTGCCAGCAGTTCGGGACGGGAGGGGCAGCCCCAGCATTTT. It encodes CASSSGREGQPQHF.

The rearrangement joins TRBV18 to TRBJ2-6; 7 positions match TRBD1. Germline trimming cut 6 bases from V and 1 base from J; bases unmatched to any gene: 12. CDR1 is KGHSH, CDR2 LQKENI, per germline. The CDR3 runs 18 residues. Written as DNA, the CDR3 is TGTGCCAGCTCCCCAATCGGGACAGCAACATCTGGGGCCAACGTCCTGACTTTC. It codes for CASSPIGTATSGANVLTF.

The chain couples TRBV6-6 to TRBJ2-3; D call uncertain. V was pared by 1 base and J by 2 bases, with 10 bases between. CDR3 length: 15 amino acids. In germline, CDR1 is MNHNY, CDR2 SVGAGI (reference sequence). For the CDR3, the DNA is TGTGCCAGCAGTTACTTGCATCTATCCACAGATACGCAGTATTTT. Encoded protein: CASSYLHLSTDTQYF.

The V gene is TRBV6-4, the J gene TRBJ2-6, with 7 nucleotides matching TRBD2. Trimming removed 3 bases from V and 1 base from J; junction bases left unmatched: 6. This CDR3 has 17 amino acids. Looked up from germline, CDR1 is MRHNA and CDR2 is SNTAGT. CDR3 residues: CASSEVAGASGANVLTF. For the CDR3, the DNA is TGTGCCAGCAGTGAGGTGGCGGGAGCGTCTGGGGCCAACGTCCTGACTTTC.

This clone was seen a handful of times. The chain combines TRBV30 with TRBJ1-2; the D is unclear. Germline-derived CDR1 and CDR2 are GTSNPN and SVGIG (reference sequence). The V end was cut by 0 bases, the J end by 8 bases, with 13 bases between. CDR3 length: 13 residues. CDR3 nucleotides: TGTGCCTGGAGTGTAACGGGTGACGGGGGCTACACCTTC. Translating it yields CAWSVTGDGGYTF. Full variable domain (rest looked up from reference TRBV30 and TRBJ1-2): SQTIHQWPATLVQPVGSPLSLECTVEGTSNPNLYWYRQAAGRGLQLLFYSVGIGQISSEVPQNLSASRPQDRQFILSSKKLLLSDSGFYLCAWSVTGDGGYTFGSGTRLTVV.

The V gene is TRBV9, the J gene TRBJ2-2; a weak D match, TRBD1 (6 bases). V was clipped by 0 bases and J by 2 bases, with 8 bases between them. Per germline, CDR1 SGDLS and CDR2 YYNGEE. The CDR3 is 15 amino acids. The CDR3 sequence: CASSVGTANTGELFF. The CDR3, as DNA: TGTGCCAGCAGCGTAGGGACAGCTAACACCGGGGAGCTGTTTTTT.

About this clone itself: Other DNA sequences within the sample encode an identical CDR3. The rearrangement links TRBV6-1 to TRBJ2-5, with 11 bases lining up with TRBD2. V was clipped by 2 bases and J by 1 base; unmatched bases: 3. Looked up from germline, CDR1 is MNHNS and CDR2 is SASEGT. The CDR3 consists of 16 residues. The CDR3 here is CASSELAGGPQETQYF. CDR3 bases: TGTGCCAGCAGTGAACTAGCGGGGGGCCCCCAAGAGACCCAGTACTTC.

J is TRBJ1-2 and V is TRBV19; 7 nucleotides line up with TRBD1. The CDR3 spans 13 residues. V dropped 6 bases and J dropped 8; count of bases not matched to a gene: 9. Germline V gives CDR1 LNHDA, CDR2 SQIVND (reference sequence). The chain's CDR3 is CASRETGVDGYTF. Written as DNA, the CDR3 is TGTGCCAGTAGAGAAACAGGGGTAGACGGCTACACCTTC.

This chain links TRBV14 with TRBJ1-6; unclear D gene. The length of the CDR3 is 15 residues. Germline values: CDR1 SGHDN, CDR2 FVKESK. Trimming took off 0 bases at V and 8 bases at J, with 11 bases between the two ends. In DNA, the CDR3 is TGTGCCAGCAGCCAAGATTCGGGTGGTTATTCACCCCTCCACTTT. Protein product: CASSQDSGGYSPLHF.

The chain couples TRBV30 to TRBJ1-5; D unresolved. Trimming shortened V by 1 base and J by 1 base, and 8 bases separated the two germline ends. This CDR3 is 14 amino acids long. Germline CDR1 and CDR2: GTSNPN and SVGIG (reference sequence). The CDR3 spells CAWSATGSNQPQHF. CDR3 bases: TGTGCCTGGAGTGCGACGGGGAGCAATCAGCCCCAGCATTTT.

This chain joins TRBV3-1 (or the pseudogene TRBV3-2) and TRBJ2-1; 7 bases fit TRBD2. This CDR3 has 17 residues. J lost 5 bases, V lost 1 base, and 11 bases had no gene match. CDR1 is LGHDT and CDR2 is YNNKEL in the germline V gene (reference sequence). The DNA of the CDR3 is TGTGCCAGCAGCCAAGTTCCTTATGGCGGGAGAGACAATGAGCAGTTCTTC. This encodes CASSQVPYGGRDNEQFF.

This clone came up a few times. The chain joins TRBV2 to TRBJ2-7; 9 nucleotides match TRBD1. Germline V gene data show CDR1 as SNHLY and CDR2 as FYNNEI. The CDR3 is made up of 14 amino acids. V gave up 9 bases and J gave up 5 bases; unmatched junction bases: 11. The CDR3 DNA sequence: TGTGCCAGTCAAGTTTCGGGGACAGGGAACGAGCAGTACTTC. Translating gives CASQVSGTGNEQYF.

As regards this clone: The junction departs from germline at one end; a sequencing error may be responsible. The V and J genes are TRBV2 and TRBJ1-1; no clear D. The germline gives CDR1 SNHLY, CDR2 FYNNEI. This CDR3 contains 12 residues. CDR3 in DNA: TGTGCCAGCAGAGAAGGGCGCGGGGAAGCTTTCTTT. Translating gives CASREGRGEAFF.

The CDR3 spells CASSPGQLGNSPLHF. CDR3 DNA: TGTGCCAGCAGCCCGGGACAGCTGGGGAATTCACCCCTCCACTTT. The chain uses TRBV7-2 and TRBJ1-6; TRBD1 matches at 7 bases. V dropped 5 bases and J dropped 7; count of bases not matched to a gene: 8. Germline V gene data show CDR1 as SGHTA and CDR2 as FQGNSA. The CDR3 extends over 15 amino acids.

The chain combines TRBV5-6 with TRBJ2-2; TRBD1 aligns across 7 bases. Germline-derived CDR1 and CDR2 are SGHDT and YYEEEE. Trimming at V came to 3 bases and at J to 8 bases, leaving 7 bases not matched to a gene. There are 14 residues in the CDR3. The CDR3 DNA reads as TGTGCCAGCAGCTGGACAGGAGCATCTGGGGAGCTGTTTTTT. This translates into CASSWTGASGELFF.

The rearrangement links TRBV15 to TRBJ2-5; perhaps TRBD2 as D (6 bases). The germline V gene encodes CDR1 LNHNV and CDR2 YYDKDF (reference sequence). The CDR3 is 15 amino acids. Trimming stripped 1 base from V and 5 bases from J, with 14 bases between. CDR3 DNA sequence: TGTGCCACCAGCAGAGGGGAAGCGGGCCCGGAGACCCAGTACTTC. Translated: CATSRGEAGPETQYF.

This clone has only one observation. The chain is built from TRBV24-1 and TRBJ2-1, with TRBD2 matching 11 bases. The CDR3 covers 18 residues. The trim removed 4 bases at V and 1 base at J, leaving 8 bases unmatched. The germline gives CDR1 KGHDR, CDR2 SFDVKD. CDR3 sequence (DNA): TGTGCCACCAGTGACCGACTAGCGGGATTGAAATCCTACAATGAGCAGTTCTTC. Its translation is CATSDRLAGLKSYNEQFF.

This clone was observed a single time. The J gene is TRBJ2-7, the V gene TRBV4-1; maybe TRBD2 (6 bases). Trimming left V 2 bases short and J 6 bases short, with 20 bases between. CDR1 is MGHRA and CDR2 is YSYEKL in the germline V gene. CDR3 length: 16 amino acids. The CDR3 protein is CASSQPSAGGNREQYF. In DNA, the CDR3 is TGCGCCAGCAGCCAACCTAGCGCCGGTGGGAATCGCGAGCAGTACTTC.

This sequence joins TRBV29-1 and TRBJ1-2, with D perhaps TRBD1 (6 bases). Germline values: CDR1 SQVTM, CDR2 ANQGSEA. The CDR3 contains 14 residues. Between the trimmed V and J ends, which lost 0 bases and 8 bases, there was a span of 16 bases. The CDR3: CSVEDPRQVRGYTF. Here the CDR3 DNA reads TGCAGCGTTGAAGATCCCCGACAGGTACGGGGCTACACCTTC.

The chain has TRBV4-1 and TRBJ1-4, with D possibly being TRBD1 (6 bases). The CDR3 sequence is 15 residues long. Trimming left V 2 bases short and J 8 bases short, with 15 bases between. CDR1 and CDR2 from the germline V gene are MGHRA and YSYEKL. CDR3 residues: CASSQPPAGVEKLFF. CDR3 DNA: TGCGCCAGCAGCCAACCGCCAGCAGGGGTCGAAAAACTGTTTTTT.

J is TRBJ2-5 and V is TRBV2; TRBD1 is a possible D gene (6 bases). CDR3 length: 12 residues. V was pared by 6 bases and J by 4 bases, with 9 bases between. Germline V gene data show CDR1 as SNHLY and CDR2 as FYNNEI. CDR3 in DNA: TGTGCCAGCAGGAGGGGGTTAGAGACCCAGTACTTC. Translating gives CASRRGLETQYF. The whole variable domain, filled in from reference TRBV2 and TRBJ2-5, reads EPEVTQTPSHQVTQMGQEVILRCVPISNHLYFYWYRQILGQKVEFLVSFYNNEISEKSEIFDDQFSVERPDGSNFTLKIRSTKLEDSAMYFCASRRGLETQYFGPGTRLLVL.